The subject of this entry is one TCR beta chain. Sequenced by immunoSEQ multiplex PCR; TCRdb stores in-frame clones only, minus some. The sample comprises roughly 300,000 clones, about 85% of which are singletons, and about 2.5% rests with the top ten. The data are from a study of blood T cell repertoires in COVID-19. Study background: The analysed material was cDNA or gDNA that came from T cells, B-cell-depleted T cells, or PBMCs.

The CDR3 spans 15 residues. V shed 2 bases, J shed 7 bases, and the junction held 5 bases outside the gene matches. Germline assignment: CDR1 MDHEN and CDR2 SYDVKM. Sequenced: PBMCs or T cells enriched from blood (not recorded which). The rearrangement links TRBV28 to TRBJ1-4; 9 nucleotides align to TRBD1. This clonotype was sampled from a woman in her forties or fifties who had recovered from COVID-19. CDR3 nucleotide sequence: TGTGCCAGCAGTTTACTCGGGACAGGGTTTGAAAAACTGTTTTTT. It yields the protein CASSLLGTGFEKLFF. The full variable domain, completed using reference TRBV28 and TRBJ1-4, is DVKVTQSSRYLVKRTGEKVFLECVQDMDHENMFWYRQDPGLGLRLIYFSYDVKMKEKGDIPEGYSVSREKKERFSLILESASTNQTSMYLCASSLLGTGFEKLFFGSGTQLSVL.